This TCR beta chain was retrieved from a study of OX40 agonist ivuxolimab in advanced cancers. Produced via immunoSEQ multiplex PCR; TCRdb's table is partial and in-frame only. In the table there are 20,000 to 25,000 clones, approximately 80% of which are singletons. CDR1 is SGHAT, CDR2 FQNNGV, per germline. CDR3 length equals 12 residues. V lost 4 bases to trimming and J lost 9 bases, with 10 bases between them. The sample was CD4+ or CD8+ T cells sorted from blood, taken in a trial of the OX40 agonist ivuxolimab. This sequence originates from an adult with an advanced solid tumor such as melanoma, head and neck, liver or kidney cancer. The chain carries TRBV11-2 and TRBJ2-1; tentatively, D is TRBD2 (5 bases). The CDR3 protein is CASSSSGIEQFF. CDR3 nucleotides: TGTGCCAGCAGCTCAAGCGGTATTGAGCAGTTCTTC.